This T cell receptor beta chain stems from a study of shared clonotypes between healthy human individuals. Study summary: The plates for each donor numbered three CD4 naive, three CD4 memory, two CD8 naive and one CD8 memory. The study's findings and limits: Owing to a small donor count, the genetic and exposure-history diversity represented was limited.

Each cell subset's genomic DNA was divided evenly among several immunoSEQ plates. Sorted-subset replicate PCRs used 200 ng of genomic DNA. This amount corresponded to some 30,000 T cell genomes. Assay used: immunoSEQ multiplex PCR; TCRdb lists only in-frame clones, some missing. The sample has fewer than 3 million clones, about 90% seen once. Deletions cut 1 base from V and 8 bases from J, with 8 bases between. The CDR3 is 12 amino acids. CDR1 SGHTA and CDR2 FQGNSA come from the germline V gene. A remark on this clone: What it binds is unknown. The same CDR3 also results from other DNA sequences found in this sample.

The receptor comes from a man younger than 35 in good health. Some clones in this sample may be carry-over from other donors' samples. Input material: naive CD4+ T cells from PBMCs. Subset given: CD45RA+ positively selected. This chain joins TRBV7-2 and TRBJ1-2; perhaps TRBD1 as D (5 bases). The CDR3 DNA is TGTGCCAGCAGCTTAGATGGGGGAGGCTACACCTTC. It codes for CASSLDGGGYTF. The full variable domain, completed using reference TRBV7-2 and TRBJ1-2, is GAGVSQSPSNKVTEKGKDVELRCDPISGHTALYWYRQSLGQGLEFLIYFQGNSAPDKSGLPSDRFSAERTGGSVSTLTIQRTQQEDSAVYLCASSLDGGGYTFGSGTRLTVV.